Listed below are T cell receptor beta chains from one sample, sequenced in a study of blood T cell repertoires in COVID-19. Produced via immunoSEQ multiplex PCR; TCRdb's table is partial and in-frame only. This table has around 140,000 clones, around 89% appearing once. The sample consisted of peripheral blood. These receptors were obtained from a man aged 55 to 70 with active or convalescent COVID-19. The CDR3 runs from the conserved cysteine through the conserved F or W. Fields, in order: V gene, J gene, D gene, CDR3 DNA, CDR3 protein. D genes are given only for firm matches.

V gene: TRBV27; J gene: TRBJ2-3; D gene: NA; CDR3 DNA: TGTGCCAGCAGACAAAACAGAGTAGCAGATACGCAGTATTTT; CDR3 protein: CASRQNRVADTQYF
V gene: TRBV7-2; J gene: TRBJ1-5; D gene: NA; CDR3 DNA: TGTGCCAGCAGCTTCCAGGAACAGCCCCAGCATTTT; CDR3 protein: CASSFQEQPQHF
V gene: TRBV15; J gene: TRBJ2-2; D gene: TRBD2; CDR3 DNA: TGTGCCACCAGCAAGGGACTAGCAGCGAACACCGGGGAGCTGTTTTTT; CDR3 protein: CATSKGLAANTGELFF
V gene: TRBV30; J gene: TRBJ2-7; D gene: TRBD2; CDR3 DNA: TGTGGCTTTAGCGGGAGAGCCTACGAGCAGTACTTC; CDR3 protein: CGFSGRAYEQYF
V gene: TRBV9; J gene: TRBJ2-6; D gene: TRBD2; CDR3 DNA: TGTGCCAGCAGCAGGGGACTAGCGGGGCGCAGCTCTGGGGCCAACGTCCTGACTTTC; CDR3 protein: CASSRGLAGRSSGANVLTF
V gene: TRBV28; J gene: TRBJ1-1; D gene: NA; CDR3 DNA: TGTGCCAGCACTAAAATACAGGTAAACACTGAAGCTTTCTTT; CDR3 protein: CASTKIQVNTEAFF
V gene: TRBV28; J gene: TRBJ1-5; D gene: TRBD1; CDR3 DNA: TGTGCCAGCAGTGTAAACAGGGGTGCGAATCAGCCCCAGCATTTT; CDR3 protein: CASSVNRGANQPQHF
V gene: TRBV28; J gene: TRBJ2-3; D gene: NA; CDR3 DNA: TGTGCCAGCAGTTCCCCCGGGGTTGGGGGCGCATATACGCAGTATTTT; CDR3 protein: CASSSPGVGGAYTQYF
V gene: TRBV2; J gene: TRBJ1-4; D gene: NA; CDR3 DNA: TGTGCCAGCACCCGACAGGTCGCAACTAATGAAAAACTGTTTTTT; CDR3 protein: CASTRQVATNEKLFF
V gene: TRBV30; J gene: TRBJ2-7; D gene: TRBD2; CDR3 DNA: TGTGCCTGGAATATCGGGGGGGCTTACGAGCAGTACTTC; CDR3 protein: CAWNIGGAYEQYF